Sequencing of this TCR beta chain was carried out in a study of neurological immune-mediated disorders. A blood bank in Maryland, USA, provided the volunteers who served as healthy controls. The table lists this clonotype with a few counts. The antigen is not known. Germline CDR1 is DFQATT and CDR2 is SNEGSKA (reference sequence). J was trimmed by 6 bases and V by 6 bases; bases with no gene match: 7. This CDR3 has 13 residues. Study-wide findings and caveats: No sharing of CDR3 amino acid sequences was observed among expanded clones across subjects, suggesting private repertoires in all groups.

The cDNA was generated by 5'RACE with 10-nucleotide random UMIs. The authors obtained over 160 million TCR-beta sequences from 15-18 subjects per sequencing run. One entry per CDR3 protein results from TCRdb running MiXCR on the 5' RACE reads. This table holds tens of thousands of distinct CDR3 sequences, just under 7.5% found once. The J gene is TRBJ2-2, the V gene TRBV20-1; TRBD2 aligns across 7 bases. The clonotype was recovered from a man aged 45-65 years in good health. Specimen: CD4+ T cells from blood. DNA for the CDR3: TGCAGTGCCGATGGACTAGGGGCCGGGGAGCTGTTTTTT. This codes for CSADGLGAGELFF.